The present T cell receptor beta chain was sequenced within a study of T cell responses to AZD1222 COVID-19 vaccine (dated by TCRdb to the early 2020s). With respect to the entire study: A total of 230 to 250 trial participants underwent TCR sequencing, of whom roughly 210 had received two doses of AZD1222 and roughly 26 had received two doses of the MenACWY control vaccine. Enrollment into the trials was organized by age into subgroups of 18-55, 56-69 and 70-plus years, and those subgroups contained about 160, 30 and 59 TCR-sequenced participants, respectively. What the authors observed across the whole study: Reportedly, almost half of the unique spike-specific TCRs recognized epitopes lying outside the regions that are mutated in the B.1.351 and B.1.1.7 variants. A significant rise in spike-specific TCR breadth and depth was observed after two AZD1222 doses relative to day 0 and relative to MenACWY recipients. Because no samples from the day 14 peak response were available, repertoires could be characterized only after the peak T cell response. The 56-69-year group was small, and its depth increase did not reach significance, likely because of low power. Participants were mostly white British and included more females than males, and it was suggested by the authors that clonal diversity may have been underestimated. Conclusions about previously exposed vaccinees were limited because only six or seven AZD1222 recipients were SARS-CoV-2 seropositive at baseline. The vaccine-associated CD4 TCRs covered the entire spike protein, and the dominant responses fell in regions 160-218 and 743-854.

The sample's time point, from its label and the paper: about 28 days (+/-7) after the second vaccine dose. AZD1222 recipients with second doses at about 4 weeks or about 12 weeks were pooled, because spike-specific TCR depth and breadth did not differ between schedules. Vaccinee samples were obtained from the UK trials COV001 and COV002, which included a single-blind randomized controlled phase 2/3 trial of AZD1222 (ChAdOx1 nCoV-19) in healthy adults. For TCRbeta chain sequencing, PBMC samples from trial participants were taken at day 0 and at day 28 after the second dose. Comments on this clone: This clone's antigen is unknown. No much larger clone exists at a distance of one base, and base qualities are not known.

The CDR3 regions of human TCRbeta chains were subjected to immunosequencing. The study's processing was this. TCRs in the repertoires were compared against a reference library of SARS-CoV-2-specific TCRs that had been generated with the MIRA antigen-specificity platform. Breadth was defined as the fraction of unique TCRs that were SARS-CoV-2-associated. Depth was defined as the fraction of total T cells that were SARS-CoV-2-associated. Using the MIRA data, each spike-specific TCR was assigned both to the spike region to which the TCR was reactive and to a CD4 or CD8 class. Log10-transformed breadth and depth values were compared by one-way ANOVA with Sidak's multiple comparisons tests. TCRdb carries this immuneACCESS record with in-frame sequences only. Its versions omit some clonotypes, under half of them owing to an unresolved V gene in the studies checked, with the rest unexplained. V and J calls and clone size follow that table, whereas D and trimming were derived from the DNA. The sample data list about 120,000 clones, and approximately 90% of these were observed just once. Of the sample, roughly 7.1% is held by the ten largest clones.

From the germline V gene, CDR1 is KGHDR and CDR2 is SFDVKD. The CDR3 sequence holds 14 residues, the cysteine and phenylalanine included. Solely the CDR3 DNA is kept, with 42 bases framed from the first base. Here V drops 7 bases and J drops 10 bases, and the junction holds 12 bases not matched to any gene. Sample: peripheral blood, taken 28 days after the second AZD1222 dose. The sequence is built from TRBV24-1 and TRBJ2-1; TRBD1 aligns with 7 central bases. The clonotype comes from an adult who received the AZD1222 COVID-19 vaccine. The CDR3 protein is CATRETGVGAEQFF. The DNA sequence is as follows: TGTGCCACCAGAGAAACAGGGGTTGGAGCCGAGCAGTTCTTC.